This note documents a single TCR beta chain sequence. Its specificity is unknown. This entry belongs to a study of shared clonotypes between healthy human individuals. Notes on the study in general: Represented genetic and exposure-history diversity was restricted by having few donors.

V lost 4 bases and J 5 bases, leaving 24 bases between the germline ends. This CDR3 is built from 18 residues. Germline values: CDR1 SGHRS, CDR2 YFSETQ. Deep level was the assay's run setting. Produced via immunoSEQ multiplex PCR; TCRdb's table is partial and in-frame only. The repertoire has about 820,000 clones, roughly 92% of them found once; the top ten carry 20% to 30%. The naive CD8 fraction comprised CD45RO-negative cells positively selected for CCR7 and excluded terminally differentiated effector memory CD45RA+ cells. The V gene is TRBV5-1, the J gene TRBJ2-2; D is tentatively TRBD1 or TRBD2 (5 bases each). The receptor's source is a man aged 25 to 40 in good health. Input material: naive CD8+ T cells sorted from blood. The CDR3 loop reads CASSTTVSVWGPTGELFF. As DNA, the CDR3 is TGCGCCAGCAGCACTACAGTCAGTGTTTGGGGACCTACCGGGGAGCTGTTTTTT.